What follows describes a single TCR beta chain. Its target is unknown. The sample is drawn from a study of cytomegalovirus exposure and HLA in healthy donors. Study findings and constraints: The study flagged about 150 TCR beta chains as cytomegalovirus-associated.

Generated by immunoSEQ multiplex PCR, the TCRdb table keeps only in-frame clones and is missing some. Of fewer than 300,000 clones in the sample, 70% to 90% were seen once. The CDR3 has 15 residues. With 4 bases removed from V and 1 base from J, the gap between germline ends came to 13 bases. Germline-derived CDR1 and CDR2 are MGHRA and YSYEKL. This receptor was identified in a woman younger than 35 in good health and CMV-seronegative. Sequenced material: PBMCs. V usage is TRBV4-1 and J usage is TRBJ1-1; weak D call: TRBD1 (5 bases). CDR3: CASSLGLQENTEAFF. The CDR3 DNA reads TGCGCCAGCAGCCTTGGTTTACAGGAGAACACTGAAGCTTTCTTT.